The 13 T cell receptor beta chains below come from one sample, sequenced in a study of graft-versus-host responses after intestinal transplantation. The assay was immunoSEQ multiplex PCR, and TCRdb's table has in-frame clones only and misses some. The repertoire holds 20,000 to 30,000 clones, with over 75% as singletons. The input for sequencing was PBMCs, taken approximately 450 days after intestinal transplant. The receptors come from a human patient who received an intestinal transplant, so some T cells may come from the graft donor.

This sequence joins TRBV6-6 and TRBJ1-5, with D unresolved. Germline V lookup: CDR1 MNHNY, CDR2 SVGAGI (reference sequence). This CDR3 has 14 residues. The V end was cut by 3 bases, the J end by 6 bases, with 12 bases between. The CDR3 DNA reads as TGTGCCAGCAGTTATTGGGCCAAGGGTCAGCCCCAGCATTTT. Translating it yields CASSYWAKGQPQHF.

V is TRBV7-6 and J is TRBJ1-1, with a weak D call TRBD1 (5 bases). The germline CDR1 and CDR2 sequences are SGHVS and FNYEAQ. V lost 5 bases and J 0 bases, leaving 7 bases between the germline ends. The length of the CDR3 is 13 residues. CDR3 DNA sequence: TGTGCCAGCAGCCCACAGGTGAACACTGAAGCTTTCTTT. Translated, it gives CASSPQVNTEAFF.

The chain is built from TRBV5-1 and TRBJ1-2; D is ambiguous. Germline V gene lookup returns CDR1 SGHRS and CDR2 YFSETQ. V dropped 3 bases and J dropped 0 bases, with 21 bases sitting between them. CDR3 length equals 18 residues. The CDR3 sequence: CASSSAGGDASSNYGYTF. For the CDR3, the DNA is TGCGCCAGCAGCTCGGCGGGAGGTGACGCTTCTTCTAACTATGGCTACACCTTC.

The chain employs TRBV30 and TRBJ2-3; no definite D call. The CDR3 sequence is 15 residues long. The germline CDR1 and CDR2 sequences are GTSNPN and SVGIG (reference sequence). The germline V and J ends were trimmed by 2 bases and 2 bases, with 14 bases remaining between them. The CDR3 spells CAWSRPASFTDTQYF. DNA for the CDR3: TGTGCCTGGAGTCGCCCAGCGTCCTTCACAGATACGCAGTATTTT. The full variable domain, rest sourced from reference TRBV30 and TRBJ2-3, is SQTIHQWPATLVQPVGSPLSLECTVEGTSNPNLYWYRQAAGRGLQLLFYSVGIGQISSEVPQNLSASRPQDRQFILSSKKLLLSDSGFYLCAWSRPASFTDTQYFGPGTRLTVL.

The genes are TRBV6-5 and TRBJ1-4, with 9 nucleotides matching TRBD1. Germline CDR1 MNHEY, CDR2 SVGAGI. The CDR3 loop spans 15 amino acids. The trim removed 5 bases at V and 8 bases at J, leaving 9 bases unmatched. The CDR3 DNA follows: TGTGCCAGCAGTGTTCACAGGGGGCAAAGAGAAAAACTGTTTTTT. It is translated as CASSVHRGQREKLFF.

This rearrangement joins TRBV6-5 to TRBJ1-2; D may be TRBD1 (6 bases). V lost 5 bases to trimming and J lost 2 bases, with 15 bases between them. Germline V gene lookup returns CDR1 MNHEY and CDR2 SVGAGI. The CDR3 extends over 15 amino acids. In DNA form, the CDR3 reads TGTGCCAGCAGTGGGGGCAGGGAGGGGAACTATGGCTACACCTTC. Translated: CASSGGREGNYGYTF.

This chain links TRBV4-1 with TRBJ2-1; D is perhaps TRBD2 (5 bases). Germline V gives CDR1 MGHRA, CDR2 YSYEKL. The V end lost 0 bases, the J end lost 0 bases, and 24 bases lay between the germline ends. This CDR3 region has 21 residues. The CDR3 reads CASSQDWSKRAPGGSYNEQFF. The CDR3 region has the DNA TGCGCCAGCAGCCAAGATTGGTCCAAGAGGGCTCCGGGCGGCTCCTACAATGAGCAGTTCTTC.

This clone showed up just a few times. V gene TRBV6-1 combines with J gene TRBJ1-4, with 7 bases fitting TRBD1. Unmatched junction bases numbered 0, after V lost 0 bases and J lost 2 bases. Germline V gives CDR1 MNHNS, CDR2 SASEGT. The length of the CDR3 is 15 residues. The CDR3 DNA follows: TGTGCCAGCAGTGAAGCGACAGGGACTAATGAAAAACTGTTTTTT. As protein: CASSEATGTNEKLFF.

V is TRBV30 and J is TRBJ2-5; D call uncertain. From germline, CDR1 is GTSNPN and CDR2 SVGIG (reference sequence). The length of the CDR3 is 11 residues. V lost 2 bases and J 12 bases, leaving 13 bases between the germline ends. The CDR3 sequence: CAWSSKRVEYF. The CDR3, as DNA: TGTGCCTGGAGTTCCAAAAGGGTGGAGTACTTC.

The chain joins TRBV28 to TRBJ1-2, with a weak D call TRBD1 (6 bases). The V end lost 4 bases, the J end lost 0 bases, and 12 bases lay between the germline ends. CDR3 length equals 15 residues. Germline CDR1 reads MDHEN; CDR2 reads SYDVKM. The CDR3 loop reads CASSYKTGTNYGYTF. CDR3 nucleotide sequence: TGTGCCAGCAGTTACAAGACAGGAACTAACTATGGCTACACCTTC.

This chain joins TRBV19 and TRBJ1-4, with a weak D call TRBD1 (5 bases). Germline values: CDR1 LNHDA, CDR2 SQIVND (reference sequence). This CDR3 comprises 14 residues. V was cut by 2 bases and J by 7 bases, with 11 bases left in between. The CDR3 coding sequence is TGTGCCAGTAGTATAAGTCCCGACAGTGAAAAACTGTTTTTT. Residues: CASSISPDSEKLFF.

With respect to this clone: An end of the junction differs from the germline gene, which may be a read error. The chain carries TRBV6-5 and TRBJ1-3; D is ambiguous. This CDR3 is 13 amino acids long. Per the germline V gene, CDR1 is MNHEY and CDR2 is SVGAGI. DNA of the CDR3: TGTGCCTCGTCGATAATCTCTGGTAACAACATATATTTT. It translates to CASSIISGNNIYF.

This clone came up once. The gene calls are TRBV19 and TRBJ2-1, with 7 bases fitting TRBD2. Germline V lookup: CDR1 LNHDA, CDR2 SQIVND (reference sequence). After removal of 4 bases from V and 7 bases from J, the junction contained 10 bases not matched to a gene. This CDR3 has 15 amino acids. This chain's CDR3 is CASSRGLRGVNEQFF. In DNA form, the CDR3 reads TGTGCCAGTAGTAGGGGACTAAGGGGAGTAAATGAGCAGTTCTTC.